This T cell receptor beta chain derives from a study of CD8 T cells in ankylosing spondylitis. V shed 6 bases and J 5 bases; nucleotides not matched to a gene: 8. CDR3 length equals 14 residues. Remarks on this clonotype: Antigen: not known.

Generation of TCR beta libraries employed quantitative 5'-RACE incorporating molecular barcodes. TCRdb itself ran the 5' RACE reads through MiXCR, one entry per CDR3 protein. This sample has approximately 250,000 distinct CDR3 sequences; approximately 30% occur once, and the top ten carry 4% to 5%. Regarding the study as a whole: A subset of motif variants has previously been described in the synovial fluid and blood of reactive arthritis.

This clonotype originated in a male donor with ankylosing spondylitis or in good health (not recorded which). The sample taken for sequencing was blood, either unsorted or a sorted T cell fraction (not recorded which). The chain uses TRBV12-3 or TRBV12-4 and TRBJ2-7; 9 bases match TRBD1. CDR3: CASRRTGGVDEQYF. As DNA, the CDR3 is TGTGCCAGCAGAAGAACAGGGGGCGTAGACGAGCAGTACTTC.